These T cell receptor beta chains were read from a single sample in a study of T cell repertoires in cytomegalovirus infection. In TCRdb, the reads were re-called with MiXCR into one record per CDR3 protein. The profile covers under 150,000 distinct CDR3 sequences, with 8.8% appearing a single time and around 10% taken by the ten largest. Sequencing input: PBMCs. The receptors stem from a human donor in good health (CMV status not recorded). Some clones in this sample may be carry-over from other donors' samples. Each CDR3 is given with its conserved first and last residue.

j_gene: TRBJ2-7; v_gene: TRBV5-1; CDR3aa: CASSLGGNRFYEQYF
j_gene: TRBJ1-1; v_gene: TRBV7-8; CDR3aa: CASSLGGQGTEAFF
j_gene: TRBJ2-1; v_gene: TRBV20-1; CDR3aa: CSAKKGGAYNEQFF
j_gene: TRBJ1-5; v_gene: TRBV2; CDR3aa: CASSEEWVGQPQHF
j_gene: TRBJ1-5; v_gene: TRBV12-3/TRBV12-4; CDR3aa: CASSPTGGGQPQHF
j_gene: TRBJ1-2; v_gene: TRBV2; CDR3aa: CASSEGGQGIGYTF
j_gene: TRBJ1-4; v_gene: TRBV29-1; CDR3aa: CSVGHRGANEKLFF
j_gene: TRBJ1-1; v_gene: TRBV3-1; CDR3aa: CASSLRSGSFPNTEAFF
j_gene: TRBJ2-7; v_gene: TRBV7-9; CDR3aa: CASSFADGYEQYF
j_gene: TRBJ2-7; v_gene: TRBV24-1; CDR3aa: CATSDPTQDSYEQYF
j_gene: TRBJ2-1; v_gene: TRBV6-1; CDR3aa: CASTEGTSGFSEQFF
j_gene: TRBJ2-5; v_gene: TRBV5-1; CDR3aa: CASSGVDQETQYF
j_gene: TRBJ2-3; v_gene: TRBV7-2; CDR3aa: CASSPTGTSGRFETQYF
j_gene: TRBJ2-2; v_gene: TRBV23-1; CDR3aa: CASSPPGGGSDTGELFF
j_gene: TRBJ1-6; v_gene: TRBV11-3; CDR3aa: CASRPTGDRENSPLHF
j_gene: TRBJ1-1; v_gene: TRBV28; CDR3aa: CASSSKGGNTEAFF
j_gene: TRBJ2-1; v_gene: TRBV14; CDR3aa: CASSPLAGLHNEQFF
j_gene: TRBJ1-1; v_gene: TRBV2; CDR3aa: CASSAQGMSGTEAFF
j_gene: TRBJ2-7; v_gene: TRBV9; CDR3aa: CASSARDRPSYEQYF
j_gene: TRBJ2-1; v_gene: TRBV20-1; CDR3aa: CSASLGMNEQFF
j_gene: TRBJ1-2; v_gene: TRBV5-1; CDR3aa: CASSSMGQTNYGYTF
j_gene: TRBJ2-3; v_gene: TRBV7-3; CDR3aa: CASSLGVNTQYF
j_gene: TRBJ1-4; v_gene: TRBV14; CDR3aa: CASSLRMGSEKLFF
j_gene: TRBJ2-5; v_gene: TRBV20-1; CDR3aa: CSAKDTLHQETQYF
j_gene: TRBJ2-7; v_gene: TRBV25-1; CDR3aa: CASSGRNNYEQYF
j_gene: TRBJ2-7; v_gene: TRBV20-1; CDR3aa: CSAPDNSREQYF
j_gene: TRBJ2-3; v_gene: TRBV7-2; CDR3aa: CASNAGGPLDTQYF
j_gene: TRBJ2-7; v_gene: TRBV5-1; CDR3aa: CASSSGQRDEQYF
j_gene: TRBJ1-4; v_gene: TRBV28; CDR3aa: CASSLSGTVYEKLFF
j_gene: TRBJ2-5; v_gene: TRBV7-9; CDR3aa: CASSLERIQETQYF
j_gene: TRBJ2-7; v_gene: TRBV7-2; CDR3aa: CASSSPGGYEQYF
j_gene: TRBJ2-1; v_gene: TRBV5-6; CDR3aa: CASSPPGDSYNEQFF
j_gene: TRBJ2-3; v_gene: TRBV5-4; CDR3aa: CASSLQGWADTQYF
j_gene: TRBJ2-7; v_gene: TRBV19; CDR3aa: CASSITANEQYF
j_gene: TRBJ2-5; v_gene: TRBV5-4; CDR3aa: CASSFAGTVQETQYF
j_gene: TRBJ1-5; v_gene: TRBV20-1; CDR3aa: CSATTGSGQPQHF
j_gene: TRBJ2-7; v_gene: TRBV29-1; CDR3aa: CSVAETYEQYF
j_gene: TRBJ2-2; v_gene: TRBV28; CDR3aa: CASSPREGYTGELFF
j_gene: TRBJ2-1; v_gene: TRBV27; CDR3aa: CASSSPRLAGAYNEQFF
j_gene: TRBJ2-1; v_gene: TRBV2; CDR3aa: CASSLSRDQDEQFF
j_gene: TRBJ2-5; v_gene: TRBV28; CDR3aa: CASSSPLAGAETQYF
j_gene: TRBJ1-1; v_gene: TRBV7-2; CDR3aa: CASTARPGGGTEAFF
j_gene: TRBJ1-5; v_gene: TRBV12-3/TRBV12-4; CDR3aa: CASTLRGGGNQPQHF
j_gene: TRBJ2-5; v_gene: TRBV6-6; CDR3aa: CASSYPPTGRETQYF
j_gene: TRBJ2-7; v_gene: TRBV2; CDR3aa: CASSFYRQGRYEQYF
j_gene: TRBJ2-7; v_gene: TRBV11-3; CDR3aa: CASSPGGGGAKSYEQYF
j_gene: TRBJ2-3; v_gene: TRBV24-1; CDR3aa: CATSVGGGETDTQYF
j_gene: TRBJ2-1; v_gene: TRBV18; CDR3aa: CASLLTSGGSNEQFF
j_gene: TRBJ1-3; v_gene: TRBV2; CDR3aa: CASSEDGTAGNTIYF
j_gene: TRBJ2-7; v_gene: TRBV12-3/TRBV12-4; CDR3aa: CASSQGSYEQYF
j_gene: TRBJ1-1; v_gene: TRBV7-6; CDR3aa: CASSLGQGENTEAFF
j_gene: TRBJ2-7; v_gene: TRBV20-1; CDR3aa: CSAWDRTNEQYF
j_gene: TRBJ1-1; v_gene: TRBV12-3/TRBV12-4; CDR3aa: CASSLRVRTNTEAFF
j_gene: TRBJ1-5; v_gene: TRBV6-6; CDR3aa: CASSQSRGQPQHF
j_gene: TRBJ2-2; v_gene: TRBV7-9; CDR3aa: CASRQAWDSGELFF
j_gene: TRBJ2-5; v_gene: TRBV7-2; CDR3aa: CASSLGSQGGTQYF
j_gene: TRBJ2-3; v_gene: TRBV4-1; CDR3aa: CASSQVQAGGRDTQYF
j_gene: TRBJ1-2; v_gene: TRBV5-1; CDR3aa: CASSFGTNYGYTF